Below are 15 T cell receptor beta chains sequenced from a single sample in a study of T cell repertoires in cytomegalovirus infection. TCRdb reprocessed the reads via MiXCR and lists one record per CDR3 protein. The repertoire has approximately 150,000 distinct CDR3 sequences, 5% to 6.5% of them found once; the top ten carry approximately 19%. The sample comprised PBMCs. The receptors come from a human donor in good health (CMV status not recorded). Some clones in this sample may be carry-over from other donors' samples.

This clonotype was found many times. The CDR3 here is CAITTTWTDTYSGNTIYF. Written as DNA, the CDR3 is TGTGCCATCACAACTACTTGGACAGATACCTACTCTGGAAACACCATATATTTT. V is TRBV10-3 and J is TRBJ1-3, with D perhaps TRBD1 (6 bases). Germline lookup yields CDR1 ENHRY and CDR2 SYGVKD. V gave up 7 bases and J gave up 0 bases, with 22 bases separating them. CDR3 length: 18 amino acids.

This clonotype has at least ten counts. The rearrangement links TRBV7-2 to TRBJ2-3, with no clear D. Germline V gene lookup returns CDR1 SGHTA and CDR2 FQGNSA. This CDR3 spans 15 amino acids. V was clipped by 0 bases and J by 1 base, with 8 bases between them. The CDR3 bases are TGTGCCAGCAGCTTAGCGGCCTCCCGCACAGATACGCAGTATTTT. This encodes CASSLAASRTDTQYF.

This clonotype was picked up many times. The chain joins TRBV28 to TRBJ2-7, with D perhaps TRBD1 (6 bases). Germline-derived CDR1 and CDR2 are MDHEN and SYDVKM. CDR3 length: 12 residues. V was clipped by 6 bases and J by 10 bases, with 16 bases between them. The CDR3 DNA follows: TGTGCCAGCAGACCCCCCGGGACAACACAGTACTTC. Protein product: CASRPPGTTQYF. Variable domain in full (rest from reference TRBV28 and TRBJ2-7): DVKVTQSSRYLVKRTGEKVFLECVQDMDHENMFWYRQDPGLGLRLIYFSYDVKMKEKGDIPEGYSVSREKKERFSLILESASTNQTSMYLCASRPPGTTQYFGPGTRLTVT.

With respect to this clonotype: A much bigger clone sits one base away, suggesting this may be a read error. V and J are TRBV28 and TRBJ2-1; no firm D call. Germline assignment: CDR1 MDHEN and CDR2 SYDVKM. This CDR3 is built from 11 residues. In DNA, the CDR3 is TGTGGCAGCAGTTTTTACAATGAGCAGTTCTTC. Translation: CGSSFYNEQFF.

As for this clonotype: This could be a read error, since a much larger clone is one nucleotide away. The V call is TRBV24-1, the J call TRBJ2-5; possible D gene TRBD1, 6 bases. This CDR3 has 14 amino acids. CDR1 and CDR2 from the germline V gene are KGHDR and SFDVKD. Trimming left V 4 bases short and J 1 base short, with 9 bases between. CDR3 residues: CATSDSTGQETQYF. CDR3 DNA sequence: TGTGCCACCAGTGACTCGACAGGCCAAGAGACCCAGTACTTC.

This clonotype has a count of ten or more. The chain employs TRBV7-8 and TRBJ2-5, with D unclear. The V gene lost 4 bases and the J gene lost 4 bases, with 16 bases spanning the gap. Germline CDR1 is SGHVS and CDR2 is FQNEAQ. The CDR3 extends over 15 amino acids. In DNA form, the CDR3 reads TGTGCCAGCAGCTCAACAGCCTCCGGGCGAGAGACCCAGTACTTC. The encoded protein is CASSSTASGRETQYF.

This clonotype was observed a handful of times. The chain employs TRBV10-2 and TRBJ2-3; possible D gene TRBD2, 6 bases. Trimming took 4 bases from V and 3 from J, leaving 11 bases between them. Germline V gene data show CDR1 as WSHSY and CDR2 as SAAADI. The CDR3 runs 14 residues. CDR3 nucleotide sequence: TGCGCCAGCAGTGTGACCGCGGGGACAGATACGCAGTATTTT. Its translation is CASSVTAGTDTQYF.

This clonotype was counted many times. The V and J genes are TRBV5-4 and TRBJ2-1; TRBD2 matches at 7 bases. The CDR3 is 17 residues long. Looked up from germline, CDR1 is SGHNT and CDR2 is YYREEE (reference sequence). Trimming at V came to 1 base and at J to 6 bases, leaving 13 bases not matched to a gene. The DNA of the CDR3 is TGTGCCAGCAGCTTGCCAACCGCTGGACTAGGTGGCAATGAGCAGTTCTTC. Residues: CASSLPTAGLGGNEQFF.

This chain joins TRBV4-1 and TRBJ2-3; TRBD1 agrees at 7 bases. The CDR3 is 15 amino acids. J lost 5 bases, V lost 5 bases, and 10 bases had no gene match. Germline V gene sequence: CDR1 MGHRA, CDR2 YSYEKL. The CDR3 region is CASSYLGDRGDTQYF. The CDR3 DNA reads as TGCGCCAGCAGCTACCTCGGGGACAGAGGAGATACGCAGTATTTT.

This chain joins TRBV29-1 and TRBJ1-2, with a weak D call TRBD1 (6 bases). V lost 0 bases and J lost 4, with 18 bases in between. The CDR3 spans 16 residues. Germline CDR1 and CDR2: SQVTM and ANQGSEA. CDR3 nucleotide sequence: TGCAGCGTTGAAGATCAGAACTTTGGACAGTTCTATGGCTACACCTTC. This gives the protein CSVEDQNFGQFYGYTF.

J is TRBJ1-1 and V is TRBV29-1; D gene ambiguous. V gave up 0 bases and J gave up 0 bases, with 5 bases separating them. CDR1 SQVTM and CDR2 ANQGSEA come from the germline V gene. This CDR3 contains 13 residues. The CDR3 sequence: CSVEERVNTEAFF. CDR3 coding DNA: TGCAGCGTTGAAGAACGGGTGAACACTGAAGCTTTCTTT.

CDR3 sequence (DNA): TGTGCCATCAGTGAGCTCCGGATAGGCAATTCACCCCTCCACTTT. It specifies CAISELRIGNSPLHF. The V gene is TRBV10-3, the J gene TRBJ1-6; D gene unclear. This CDR3 region has 15 residues. The germline CDR1 and CDR2 sequences are ENHRY and SYGVKD. V gave up 2 bases and J gave up 7 bases, with 12 bases separating them.

This clonotype has just a few counts. As DNA, the CDR3 is TGCAGCGTTGAGACTGACTCCTACAATGAGCAGTTCTTC. Protein sequence: CSVETDSYNEQFF. The rearrangement uses TRBV29-1 and TRBJ2-1; D uncertain. V dropped 3 bases and J dropped 0 bases, with 6 bases sitting between them. This CDR3 contains 13 residues. In germline, CDR1 is SQVTM, CDR2 ANQGSEA.

This clonotype was observed at least ten times. The chain recombines TRBV6-1 with TRBJ2-7, with a possible D match to TRBD1 (6 bases). This CDR3 spans 15 amino acids. Germline loops: CDR1 MNHNS, CDR2 SASEGT. The V end lost 6 bases, the J end lost 2 bases, and 17 bases lay between the germline ends. The CDR3 loop reads CASSFSSGTTYEQYF. The CDR3 nucleotides read TGTGCCAGCAGCTTCAGTTCCGGGACAACCTACGAGCAGTACTTC.

This clonotype was detected many times. The chain combines TRBV20-1 with TRBJ2-7; 8 nucleotides match TRBD1. Germline V gene lookup returns CDR1 DFQATT and CDR2 SNEGSKA (reference sequence). After removal of 3 bases from V and 3 bases from J, the junction contained 7 bases not matched to a gene. CDR3 size: 14 residues. The CDR3 nucleotides are TGCAGTGCTAGCGGGCAGGGGGCCGGCTACGAGCAGTACTTC. This translates into CSASGQGAGYEQYF.